The 5 T cell receptor beta chains presented below share a single source sample, sequenced in a study of T-cell memory formation after mild COVID-19. TCRdb independently ran MiXCR on the 5' RACE reads; one entry per CDR3 protein. This table holds approximately 450,000 distinct CDR3 sequences, roughly 18% found once. The sequenced sample was PBMCs or a T cell subset sorted from them (not recorded which). The origin of the receptors is an adult woman who had mild COVID-19 (a few samples of this study predate the infection). Cell type and time point are not known.

This clonotype has only a few counts. The rearrangement joins TRBV6-5 to TRBJ2-7; the D gene is possibly TRBD2 (5 bases). Germline lookup yields CDR1 MNHEY and CDR2 SVGAGI. Trimming took 5 bases from V and 6 from J, leaving 17 bases between them. The CDR3 is 14 residues long. The CDR3 loop is CASSDRDSYSEQYF. In DNA, the CDR3 is TGTGCCAGCAGTGACCGGGATTCGTATAGCGAGCAGTACTTC.

The rearrangement links TRBV12-3 or TRBV12-4 to TRBJ1-5, with a possible D match to TRBD1 (5 bases). The CDR3 contains 12 residues. Trimming removed 1 base from V and 9 bases from J, with 7 bases in between. The CDR3: CASSLGGPPQHF. CDR3 DNA: TGTGCCAGCAGTTTAGGGGGCCCGCCCCAGCATTTT.

V gene TRBV11-2 combines with J gene TRBJ1-1; 8 bases line up with TRBD1. Germline CDR1 SGHAT, CDR2 FQNNGV. With V trimmed by 5 bases and J by 3 bases, 5 bases remained unmatched. The length of the CDR3 is 14 residues. The CDR3 sequence: CASSQTGVDTEAFF. The CDR3 DNA follows: TGTGCCAGCAGCCAGACAGGGGTTGACACTGAAGCTTTCTTT.

This clonotype appeared many times. The chain has TRBV5-1 and TRBJ2-3; D remains ambiguous. Trimming shortened V by 4 bases and J by 4 bases, and 4 bases separated the two germline ends. The CDR3 has 11 residues. CDR1 is SGHRS, CDR2 YFSETQ, per germline. The CDR3: CASSGPDTQYF. In nucleotides, the CDR3 is TGCGCCAGCAGCGGACCAGATACGCAGTATTTT.

This clonotype turned up a few times. This chain connects TRBV12-3 or TRBV12-4 to TRBJ1-2, with D uncertain. With 5 bases removed from V and 8 bases from J, the gap between germline ends came to 15 bases. CDR3 length equals 13 residues. The CDR3 loop is CASSPTLMEGYTF. DNA for the CDR3: TGTGCCAGCAGTCCAACATTGATGGAAGGCTACACCTTC.